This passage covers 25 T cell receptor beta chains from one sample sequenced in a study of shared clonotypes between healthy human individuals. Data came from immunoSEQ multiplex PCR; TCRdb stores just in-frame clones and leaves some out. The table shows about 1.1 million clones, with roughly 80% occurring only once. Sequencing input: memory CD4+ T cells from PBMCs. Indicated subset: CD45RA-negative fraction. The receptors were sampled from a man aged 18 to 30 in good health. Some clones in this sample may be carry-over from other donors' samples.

CDR3 bases: TGTGCCAGCAGAAACTGGGAGGACACCGTAAGGGCTGAAGCTTTCTTT. Its protein product is CASRNWEDTVRAEAFF. The V gene is TRBV28, the J gene TRBJ1-1; D possibly corresponds to TRBD1 (5 bases). V lost 6 bases to trimming and J lost 6 bases, with 23 bases between them. Per the germline V gene, CDR1 is MDHEN and CDR2 is SYDVKM. This CDR3 is 16 amino acids long.

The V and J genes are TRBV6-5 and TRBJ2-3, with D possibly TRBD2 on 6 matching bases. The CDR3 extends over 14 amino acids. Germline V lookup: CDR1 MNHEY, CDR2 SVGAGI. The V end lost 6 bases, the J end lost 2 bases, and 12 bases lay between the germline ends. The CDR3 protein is CASRPGGDTDTQYF. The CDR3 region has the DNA TGTGCCAGCAGACCCGGGGGAGACACAGATACGCAGTATTTT.

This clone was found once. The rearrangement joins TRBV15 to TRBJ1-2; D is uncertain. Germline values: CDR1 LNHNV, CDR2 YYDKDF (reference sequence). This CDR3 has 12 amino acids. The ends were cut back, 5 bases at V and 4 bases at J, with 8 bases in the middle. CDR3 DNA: TGTGCCACCAGCCAGTACGGCTATGGCTACACCTTC. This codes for CATSQYGYGYTF.

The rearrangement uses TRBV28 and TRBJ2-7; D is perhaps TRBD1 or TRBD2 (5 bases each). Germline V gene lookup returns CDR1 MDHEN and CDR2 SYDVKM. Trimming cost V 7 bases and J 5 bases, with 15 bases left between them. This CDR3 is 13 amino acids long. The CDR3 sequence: CASIPTGANEQYF. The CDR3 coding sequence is TGTGCCAGCATTCCTACCGGGGCAAACGAGCAGTACTTC.

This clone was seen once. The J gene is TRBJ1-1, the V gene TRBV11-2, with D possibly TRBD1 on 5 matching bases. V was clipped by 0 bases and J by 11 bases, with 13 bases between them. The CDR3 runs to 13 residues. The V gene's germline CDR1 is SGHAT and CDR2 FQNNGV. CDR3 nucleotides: TGTGCCAGCAGCTTAGACGCAGGGCGGGGCGCTTTCTTT. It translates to CASSLDAGRGAFF.

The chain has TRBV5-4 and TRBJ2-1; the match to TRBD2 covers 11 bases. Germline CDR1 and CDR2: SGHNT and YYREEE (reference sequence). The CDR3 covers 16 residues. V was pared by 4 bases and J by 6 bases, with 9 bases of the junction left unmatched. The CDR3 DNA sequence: TGTGCCAGCAGCGCCATTCTAGCGGGAGGCCTCAATGAGCAGTTCTTC. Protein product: CASSAILAGGLNEQFF.

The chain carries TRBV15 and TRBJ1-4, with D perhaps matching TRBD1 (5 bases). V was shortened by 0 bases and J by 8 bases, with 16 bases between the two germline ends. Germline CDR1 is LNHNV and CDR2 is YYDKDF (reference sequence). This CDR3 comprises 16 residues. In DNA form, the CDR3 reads TGTGCCACCAGCAGAGAAGGTGGCAGGGATGGGGAAAAACTGTTTTTT. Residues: CATSREGGRDGEKLFF.

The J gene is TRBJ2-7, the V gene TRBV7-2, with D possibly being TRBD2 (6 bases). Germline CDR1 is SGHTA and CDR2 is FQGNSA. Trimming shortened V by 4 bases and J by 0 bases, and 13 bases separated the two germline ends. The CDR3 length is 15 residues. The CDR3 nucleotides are TGTGCCAGCAGCTCTGTAGCGGCCGTCTCCTACGAGCAGTACTTC. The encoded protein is CASSSVAAVSYEQYF.

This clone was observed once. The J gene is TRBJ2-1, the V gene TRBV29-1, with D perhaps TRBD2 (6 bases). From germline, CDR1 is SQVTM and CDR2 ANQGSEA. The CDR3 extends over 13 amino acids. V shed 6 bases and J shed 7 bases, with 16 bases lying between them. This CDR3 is CSVNRDSGNEQFF. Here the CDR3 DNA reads TGCAGCGTCAACCGGGACTCGGGGAATGAGCAGTTCTTC.

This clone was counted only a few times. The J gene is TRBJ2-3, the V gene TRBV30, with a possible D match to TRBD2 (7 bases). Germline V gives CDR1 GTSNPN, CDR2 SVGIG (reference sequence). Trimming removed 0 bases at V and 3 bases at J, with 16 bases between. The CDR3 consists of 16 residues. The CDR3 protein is CAWSVGGGGGTDTQYF. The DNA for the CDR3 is TGTGCCTGGAGTGTAGGGGGAGGGGGAGGGACAGATACGCAGTATTTT.

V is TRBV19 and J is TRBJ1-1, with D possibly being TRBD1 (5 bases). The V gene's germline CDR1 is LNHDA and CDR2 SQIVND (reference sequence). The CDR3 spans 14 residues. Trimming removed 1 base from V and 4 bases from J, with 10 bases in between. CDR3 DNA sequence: TGTGCCAGTAGTATAGTCATAGGGGCCACTGAAGCTTTCTTT. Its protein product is CASSIVIGATEAFF.

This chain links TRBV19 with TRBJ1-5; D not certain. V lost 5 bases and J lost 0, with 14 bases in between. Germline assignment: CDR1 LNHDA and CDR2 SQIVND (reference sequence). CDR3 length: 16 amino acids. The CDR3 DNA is TGTGCCAGTAGTCATATGGGTGGGCATAGCAATCAGCCCCAGCATTTT. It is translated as CASSHMGGHSNQPQHF.

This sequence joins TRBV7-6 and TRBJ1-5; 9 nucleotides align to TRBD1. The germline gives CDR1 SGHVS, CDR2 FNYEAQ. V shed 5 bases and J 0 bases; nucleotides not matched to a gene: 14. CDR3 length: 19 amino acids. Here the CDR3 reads CASSHRKGTGIYSNQPQHF. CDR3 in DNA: TGTGCCAGCAGCCATAGAAAAGGGACAGGGATCTATAGCAATCAGCCCCAGCATTTT.

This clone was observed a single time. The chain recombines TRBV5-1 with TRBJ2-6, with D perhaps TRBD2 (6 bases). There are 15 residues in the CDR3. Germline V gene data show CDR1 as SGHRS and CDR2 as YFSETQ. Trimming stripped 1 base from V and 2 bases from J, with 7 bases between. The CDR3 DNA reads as TGCGCCAGCAGCTTGACTAGCCCTGGGGCCAACGTCCTGACTTTC. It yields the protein CASSLTSPGANVLTF.

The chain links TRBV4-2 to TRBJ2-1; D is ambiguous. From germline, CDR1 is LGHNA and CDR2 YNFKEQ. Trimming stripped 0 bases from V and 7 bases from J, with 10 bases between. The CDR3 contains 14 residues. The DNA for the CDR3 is TGTGCCAGCAGCCAAGACCGGTTGGGTAATGAGCAGTTCTTC. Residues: CASSQDRLGNEQFF.

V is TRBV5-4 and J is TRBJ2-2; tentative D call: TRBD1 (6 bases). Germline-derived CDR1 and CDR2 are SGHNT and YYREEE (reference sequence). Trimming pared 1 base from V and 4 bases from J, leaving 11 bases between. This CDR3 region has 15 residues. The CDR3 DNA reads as TGTGCCAGCAGCTTGCTGCAGGGGCCCACCGGGGAGCTGTTTTTT. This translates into CASSLLQGPTGELFF.

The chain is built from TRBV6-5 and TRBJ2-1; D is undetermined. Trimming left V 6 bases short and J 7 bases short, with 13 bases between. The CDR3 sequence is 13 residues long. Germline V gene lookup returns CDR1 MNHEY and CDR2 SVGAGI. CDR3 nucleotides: TGTGCCAGCAGCCACCAGACTTTTAATGAGCAGTTCTTC. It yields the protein CASSHQTFNEQFF.

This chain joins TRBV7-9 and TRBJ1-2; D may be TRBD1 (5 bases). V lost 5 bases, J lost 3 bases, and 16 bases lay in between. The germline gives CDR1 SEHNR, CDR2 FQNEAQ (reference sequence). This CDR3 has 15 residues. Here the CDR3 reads CASSLWAGTDYGYTF. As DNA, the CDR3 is TGTGCCAGCAGCCTTTGGGCCGGGACGGACTATGGCTACACCTTC.

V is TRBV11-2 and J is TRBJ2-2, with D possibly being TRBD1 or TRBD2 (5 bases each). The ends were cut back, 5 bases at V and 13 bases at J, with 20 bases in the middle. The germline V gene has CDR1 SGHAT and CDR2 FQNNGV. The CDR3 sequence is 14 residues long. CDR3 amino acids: CASSRDRTKSPLFF. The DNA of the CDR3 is TGTGCCAGCAGCCGGGACCGTACCAAGTCCCCGCTGTTTTTT.

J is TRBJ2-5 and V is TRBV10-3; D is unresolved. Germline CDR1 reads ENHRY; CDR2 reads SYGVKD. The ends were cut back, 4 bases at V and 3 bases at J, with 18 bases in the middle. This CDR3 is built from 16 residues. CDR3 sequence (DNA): TGTGCCATCAGTGTGTTCGGACGGAACGGTGAAGAGACCCAGTACTTC. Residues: CAISVFGRNGEETQYF.

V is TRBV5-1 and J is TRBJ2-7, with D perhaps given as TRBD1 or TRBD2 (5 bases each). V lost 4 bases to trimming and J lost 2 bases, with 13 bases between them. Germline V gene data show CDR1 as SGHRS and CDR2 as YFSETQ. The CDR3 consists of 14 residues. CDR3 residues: CASSPVGATYEQYF. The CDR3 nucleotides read TGCGCCAGCAGCCCGGTCGGGGCCACCTACGAGCAGTACTTC.

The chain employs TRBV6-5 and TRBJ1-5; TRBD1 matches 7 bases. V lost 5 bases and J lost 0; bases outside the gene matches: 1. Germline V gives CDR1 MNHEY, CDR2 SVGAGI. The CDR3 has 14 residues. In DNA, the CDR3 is TGTGCCAGCAGTCGGGACAGTAGCAATCAGCCCCAGCATTTT. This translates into CASSRDSSNQPQHF.

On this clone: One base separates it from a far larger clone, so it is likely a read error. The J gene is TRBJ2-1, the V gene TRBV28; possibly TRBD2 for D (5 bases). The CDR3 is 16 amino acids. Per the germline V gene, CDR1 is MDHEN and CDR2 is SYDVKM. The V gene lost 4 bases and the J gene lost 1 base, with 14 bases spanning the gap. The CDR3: CASSYTHGGSYNEQFF. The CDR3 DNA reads TGTGCCAGCAGTTACACTCACGGAGGTTCCTACAATGAGCAGTTCTTC. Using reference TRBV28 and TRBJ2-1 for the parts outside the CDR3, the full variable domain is DVKVTQSSRYLVKRTGEKVFLECVQDMDHENMFWYRQDPGLGLRLIYFSYDVKMKEKGDIPEGYSVSREKKERFSLILESASTNQTSMYLCASSYTHGGSYNEQFFGPGTRLTVL.

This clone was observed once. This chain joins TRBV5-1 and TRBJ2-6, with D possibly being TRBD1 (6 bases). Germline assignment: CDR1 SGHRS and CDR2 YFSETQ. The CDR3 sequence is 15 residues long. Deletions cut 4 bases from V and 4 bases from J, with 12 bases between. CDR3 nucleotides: TGCGCCAGCAGCCCTGGACAGTCCGGGGCCAACGTCCTGACTTTC. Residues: CASSPGQSGANVLTF. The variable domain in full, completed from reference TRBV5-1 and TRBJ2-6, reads KAGVTQTPRYLIKTRGQQVTLSCSPISGHRSVSWYQQTPGQGLQFLFEYFSETQRNKGNFPGRFSGRQFSNSRSEMNVSTLELGDSALYLCASSPGQSGANVLTFGAGSRLTVL.

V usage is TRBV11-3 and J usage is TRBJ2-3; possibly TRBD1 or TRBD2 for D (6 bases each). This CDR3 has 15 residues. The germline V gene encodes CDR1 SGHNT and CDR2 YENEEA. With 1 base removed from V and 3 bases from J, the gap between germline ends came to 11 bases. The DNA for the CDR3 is TGTGCCAGCAGCTTAGTAGGGGGGCCTACAGATACGCAGTATTTT. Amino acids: CASSLVGGPTDTQYF.